The present T cell receptor (beta chain) was sequenced within a study of blood T cells in healthy people across ages. Overall study findings and caveats: The study lacked donor CMV status, which possibly confounded expanded clonotype changes.

The germline gives CDR1 MDHEN, CDR2 SYDVKM. The CDR3 contains 14 residues. V shed 7 bases and J shed 4 bases, with 14 bases lying between them. As for this clonotype: What it recognizes is unknown.

A second roughly 6 to 12 cycle PCR used barcoded and J-beta primers. One entry per CDR3 protein results from TCRdb running MiXCR on the 5' RACE reads. The sample contains roughly 560,000 distinct CDR3 sequences, nearly 25% of which appear only once. At least 5 micrograms of total RNA were extracted per sample. The same data also contributed to another study, on T cells of mothers and their children. That report notes: Study donors consisted of three healthy Caucasian mothers and their six children.

The chain carries TRBV28 and TRBJ1-5; a possible D gene is TRBD1 (6 bases). Sequenced input: blood. The receptor was derived from a boy aged 5 to 17 in good health. The CDR3 loop is CASTRGGPNQPQHF. The CDR3 nucleotides read TGTGCCAGCACGCGGGGGGGCCCGAATCAGCCCCAGCATTTT. Complete variable domain (other parts from reference TRBV28 and TRBJ1-5): DVKVTQSSRYLVKRTGEKVFLECVQDMDHENMFWYRQDPGLGLRLIYFSYDVKMKEKGDIPEGYSVSREKKERFSLILESASTNQTSMYLCASTRGGPNQPQHFGDGTRLSIL.